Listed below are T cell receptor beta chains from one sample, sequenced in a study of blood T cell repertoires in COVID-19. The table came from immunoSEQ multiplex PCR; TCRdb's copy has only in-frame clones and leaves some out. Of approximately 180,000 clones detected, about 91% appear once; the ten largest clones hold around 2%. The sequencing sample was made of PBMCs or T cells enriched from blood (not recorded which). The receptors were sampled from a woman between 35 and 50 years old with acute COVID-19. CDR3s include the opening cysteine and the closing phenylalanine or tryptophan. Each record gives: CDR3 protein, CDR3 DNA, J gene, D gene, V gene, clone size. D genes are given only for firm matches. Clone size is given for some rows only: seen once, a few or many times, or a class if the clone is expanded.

CASSFAGGLETQYF,TGTGCCAGCAGCTTTGCGGGAGGGCTAGAGACCCAGTACTTC,TRBJ2-5,TRBD2,TRBV11-2,-
CASSLKQVTAYGYTF,TGTGCCAGCAGCCTAAAACAGGTTACAGCCTATGGCTACACCTTC,TRBJ1-2,-,TRBV7-8,-
CASSRLITRDSPLHF,TGCGCCAGCAGCCGACTTATAACCCGGGATTCACCCCTCCACTTT,TRBJ1-6,-,TRBV4-1,-
CASSPGTTGELFF,TGTGCCAGCAGCCCGGGGACTACCGGGGAGCTGTTTTTT,TRBJ2-2,-,TRBV3-1/TRBV3-2,-
CASSQLAGDNEQFF,TGTGCCAGCAGCCAGCTAGCGGGGGACAATGAGCAGTTCTTC,TRBJ2-1,TRBD2,TRBV3-1/TRBV3-2,-
CASSLKTGLGNTEAFF,TGTGCCAGCAGTTTAAAAACAGGTCTCGGAAACACTGAAGCTTTCTTT,TRBJ1-1,-,TRBV28,-
CASSPNMGRANEQFF,TGTGCCAGCAGCCCTAACATGGGCAGGGCCAATGAGCAGTTCTTC,TRBJ2-1,-,TRBV9,-
CASSAPAGGHNEQFF,TGTGCCAGCAGCGCCCCAGCGGGGGGGCACAATGAGCAGTTCTTC,TRBJ2-1,TRBD2,TRBV28,-
CAWQAGEHNQPQHF,TGTGCCTGGCAAGCCGGGGAACACAATCAGCCCCAGCATTTT,TRBJ1-5,-,TRBV30,-
CAWGLGRGYTF,TGTGCCTGGGGACTTGGCCGTGGCTACACCTTC,TRBJ1-2,-,TRBV30,-
CASSAGLAGGDNEQFF,TGTGCCAGCAGCGCCGGACTAGCGGGAGGAGACAATGAGCAGTTCTTC,TRBJ2-1,TRBD2,TRBV7-2,-
CASTLTGFYNSPLHF,TGTGCCAGCACCTTGACAGGGTTTTATAATTCACCCCTCCACTTT,TRBJ1-6,TRBD1,TRBV2,-
CASSAEPGQPTPSTDTQYF,TGCGCCAGCAGCGCGGAACCGGGACAGCCAACGCCTAGCACAGATACGCAGTATTTT,TRBJ2-3,TRBD1,TRBV5-1,-
CASSPGQGPSYEQYF,TGCGCCAGCAGCCCAGGACAGGGACCCTCCTACGAGCAGTACTTC,TRBJ2-7,TRBD1,TRBV4-1,-
CASSLSGLAGGEQFF,TGCGCCAGCAGCTTGTCGGGACTAGCGGGAGGGGAGCAGTTCTTC,TRBJ2-1,TRBD2,TRBV5-1,-
CASSQEPGGNTEAFF,TGCGCCAGCAGCCAAGAGCCGGGGGGGAACACTGAAGCTTTCTTT,TRBJ1-1,-,TRBV4-1,-
CASSSTPGQGYEQYF,TGTGCCAGCAGCTCGACCCCAGGACAGGGATACGAGCAGTACTTC,TRBJ2-7,TRBD1,TRBV5-6,-
CASSIEWRGRAEPDTQYF,TGTGCCAGTAGTATAGAGTGGCGGGGCAGGGCGGAACCAGATACGCAGTATTTT,TRBJ2-3,-,TRBV19,-
CASSLIQTSGGLQETQYF,TGTGCCAGCAGCCTCATACAGACTAGCGGGGGCCTCCAAGAGACCCAGTACTTC,TRBJ2-5,TRBD2,TRBV3-1/TRBV3-2,-
CASSAGLAGKKSNEQFF,TGTGCCAGCAGTGCCGGACTAGCGGGCAAGAAATCCAATGAGCAGTTCTTC,TRBJ2-1,TRBD2,TRBV6-1,-
CASSDEAGPYQPQHF,TGTGCCAGCAGTGATGAAGCAGGGCCTTATCAGCCCCAGCATTTT,TRBJ1-5,-,TRBV2,-
CASSSTGVDEKLFF,TGTGCCAGCAGCTCCACAGGGGTCGATGAAAAACTGTTTTTT,TRBJ1-4,TRBD1,TRBV5-8,once
CASSISGPHNEQFF,TGTGCCAGTAGTATATCAGGGCCTCACAATGAGCAGTTCTTC,TRBJ2-1,-,TRBV19,few
CASSPGAPTADTQYF,TGTGCCAGCTCACCCGGCGCCCCTACAGCAGATACGCAGTATTTT,TRBJ2-3,-,TRBV18,-